This T cell receptor beta chain was recovered during a study of T cell responses to AZD1222 COVID-19 vaccine. Overall study context: Both about-4-week and about-12-week second-dose recipients were combined. Whole-study results and caveats: In a largely white British group with more females than males, clonal diversity was possibly underestimated. AZD1222 recipients seropositive at baseline numbered only five to seven.

TCRdb's table, derived via immunoSEQ multiplex PCR, lists solely in-frame clones and lacks some. The sample records 60,000 to 100,000 clones, roughly 87% being singletons. On this clone: Antigen: not known.

V dropped 6 bases and J dropped 8 bases, with 10 bases sitting between them. CDR3 size: 11 residues. From germline, CDR1 is MDHEN and CDR2 SYDVKM. The material was peripheral blood, obtained on day 0 of AZD1222 vaccination. This rearrangement joins TRBV28 to TRBJ1-2; tentatively, D is TRBD1 (5 bases). The source of this sequence is an adult in good health. Here the CDR3 DNA reads TGTGCCAGCAGGGTAGGGGTAGGCTACACCTTC. Amino acids: CASRVGVGYTF.